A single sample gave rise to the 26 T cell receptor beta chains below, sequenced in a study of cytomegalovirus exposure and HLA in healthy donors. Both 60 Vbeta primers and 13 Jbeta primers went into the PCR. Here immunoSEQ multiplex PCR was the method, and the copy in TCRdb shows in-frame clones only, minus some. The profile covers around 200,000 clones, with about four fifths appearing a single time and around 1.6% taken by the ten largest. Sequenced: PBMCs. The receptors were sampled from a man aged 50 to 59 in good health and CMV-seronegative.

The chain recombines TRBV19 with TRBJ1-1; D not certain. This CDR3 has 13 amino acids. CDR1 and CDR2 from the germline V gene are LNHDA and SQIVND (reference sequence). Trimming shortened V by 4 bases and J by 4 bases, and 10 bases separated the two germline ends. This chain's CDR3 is CASSTTSLTEAFF. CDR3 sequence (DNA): TGTGCCAGTAGTACCACCAGTCTCACTGAAGCTTTCTTT.

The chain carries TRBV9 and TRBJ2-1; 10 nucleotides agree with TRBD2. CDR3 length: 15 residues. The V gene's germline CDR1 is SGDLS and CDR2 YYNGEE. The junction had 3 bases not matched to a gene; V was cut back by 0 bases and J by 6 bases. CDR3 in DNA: TGTGCCAGCAGCGTAGCTAGCGGGAGCGGCAATGAGCAGTTCTTC. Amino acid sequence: CASSVASGSGNEQFF.

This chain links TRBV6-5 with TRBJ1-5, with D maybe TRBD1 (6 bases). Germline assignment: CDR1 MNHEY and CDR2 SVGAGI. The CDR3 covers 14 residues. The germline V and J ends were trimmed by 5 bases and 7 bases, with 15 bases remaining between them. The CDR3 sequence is CASSPRGGPQPQHF. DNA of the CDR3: TGTGCCAGCAGTCCCCGCGGGGGGCCGCAGCCCCAGCATTTT.

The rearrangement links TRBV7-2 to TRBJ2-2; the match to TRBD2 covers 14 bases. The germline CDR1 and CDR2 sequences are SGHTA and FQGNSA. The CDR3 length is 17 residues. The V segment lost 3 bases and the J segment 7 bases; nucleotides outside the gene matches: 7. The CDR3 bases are TGTGCCAGCAGCTTTGGACTAGCGGGAGGCCCCGGCGGGGAGCTGTTTTTT. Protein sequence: CASSFGLAGGPGGELFF. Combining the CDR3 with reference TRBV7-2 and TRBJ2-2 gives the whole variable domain GAGVSQSPSNKVTEKGKDVELRCDPISGHTALYWYRQSLGQGLEFLIYFQGNSAPDKSGLPSDRFSAERTGGSVSTLTIQRTQQEDSAVYLCASSFGLAGGPGGELFFGEGSRLTVL.

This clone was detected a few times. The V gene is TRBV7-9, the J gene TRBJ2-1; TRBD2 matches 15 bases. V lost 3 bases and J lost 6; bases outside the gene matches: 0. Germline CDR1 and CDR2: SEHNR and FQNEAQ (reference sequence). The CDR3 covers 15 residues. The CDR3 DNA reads TGTGCCAGCAGCTTGGGACTAGCGGGGGGCAATGAGCAGTTCTTC. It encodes CASSLGLAGGNEQFF.

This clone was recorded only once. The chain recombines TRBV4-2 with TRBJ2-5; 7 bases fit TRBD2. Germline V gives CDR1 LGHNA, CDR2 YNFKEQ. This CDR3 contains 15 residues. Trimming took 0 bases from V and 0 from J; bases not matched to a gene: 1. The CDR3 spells CASSQDGGYQETQYF. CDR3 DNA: TGTGCCAGCAGCCAAGACGGGGGGTACCAAGAGACCCAGTACTTC.

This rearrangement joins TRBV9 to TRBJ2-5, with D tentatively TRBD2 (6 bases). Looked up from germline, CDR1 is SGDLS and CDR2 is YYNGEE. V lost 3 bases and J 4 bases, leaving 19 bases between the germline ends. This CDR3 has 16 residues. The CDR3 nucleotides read TGTGCCAGCAGCGCATACCATTTCGGGGGACCAGAGACCCAGTACTTC. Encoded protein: CASSAYHFGGPETQYF. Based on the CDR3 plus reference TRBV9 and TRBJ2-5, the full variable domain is DSGVTQTPKHLITATGQRVTLRCSPRSGDLSVYWYQQSLDQGLQFLIQYYNGEERAKGNILERFSAQQFPDLHSELNLSSLELGDSALYFCASSAYHFGGPETQYFGPGTRLLVL.

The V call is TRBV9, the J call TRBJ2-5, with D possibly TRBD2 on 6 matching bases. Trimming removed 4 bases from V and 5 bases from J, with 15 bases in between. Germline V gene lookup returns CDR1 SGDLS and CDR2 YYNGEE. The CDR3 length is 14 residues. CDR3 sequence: CASSSQAGGETQYF. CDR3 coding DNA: TGTGCCAGCAGCTCCCAGGCCGGGGGTGAGACCCAGTACTTC.

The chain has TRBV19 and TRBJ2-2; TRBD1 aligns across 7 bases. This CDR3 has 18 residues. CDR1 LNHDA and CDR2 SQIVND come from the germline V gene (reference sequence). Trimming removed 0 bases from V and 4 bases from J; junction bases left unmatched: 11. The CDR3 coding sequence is TGTGCCAGTAGTATAGATCCAGGGACAGCAATAGCCACCGGGGAGCTGTTTTTT. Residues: CASSIDPGTAIATGELFF.

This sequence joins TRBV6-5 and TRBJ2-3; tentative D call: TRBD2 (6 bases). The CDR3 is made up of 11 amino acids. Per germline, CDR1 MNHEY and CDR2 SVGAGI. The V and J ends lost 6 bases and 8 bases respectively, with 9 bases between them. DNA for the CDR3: TGTGCCAGCAGCCGCGGGACTACGCAGTATTTT. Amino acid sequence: CASSRGTTQYF.

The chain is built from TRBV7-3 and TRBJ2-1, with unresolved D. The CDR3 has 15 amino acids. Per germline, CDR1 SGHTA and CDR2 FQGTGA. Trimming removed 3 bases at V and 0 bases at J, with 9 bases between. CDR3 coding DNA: TGTGCCAGCAGCTTGGCCAGAAGCTCCTACAATGAGCAGTTCTTC. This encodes CASSLARSSYNEQFF.

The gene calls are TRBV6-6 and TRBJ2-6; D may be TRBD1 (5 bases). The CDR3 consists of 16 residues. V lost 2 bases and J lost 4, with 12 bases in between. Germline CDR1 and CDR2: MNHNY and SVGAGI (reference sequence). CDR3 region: CASSYMTATGANVLTF. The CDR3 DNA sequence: TGTGCCAGCAGTTACATGACAGCCACAGGGGCCAACGTCCTGACTTTC.

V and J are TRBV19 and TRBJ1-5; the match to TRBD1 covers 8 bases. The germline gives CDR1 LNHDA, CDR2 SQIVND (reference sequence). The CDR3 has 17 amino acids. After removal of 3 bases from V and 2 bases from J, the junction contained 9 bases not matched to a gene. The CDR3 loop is CASSIPARGPGNQPQHF. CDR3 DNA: TGTGCCAGTAGTATTCCGGCCAGGGGGCCGGGCAATCAGCCCCAGCATTTT.

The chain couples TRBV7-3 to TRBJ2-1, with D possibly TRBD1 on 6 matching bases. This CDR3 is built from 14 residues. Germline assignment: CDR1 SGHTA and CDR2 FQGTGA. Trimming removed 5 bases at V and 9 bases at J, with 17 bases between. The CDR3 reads CASSGGGLGGEQFF. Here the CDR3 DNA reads TGTGCCAGCAGCGGGGGCGGCCTTGGGGGTGAGCAGTTCTTC.

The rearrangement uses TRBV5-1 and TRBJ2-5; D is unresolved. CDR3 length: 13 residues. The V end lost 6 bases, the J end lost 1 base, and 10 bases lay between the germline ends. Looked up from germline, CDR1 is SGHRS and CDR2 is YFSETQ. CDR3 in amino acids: CASNPPFQETQYF. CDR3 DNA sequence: TGCGCCAGCAATCCTCCCTTCCAAGAGACCCAGTACTTC.

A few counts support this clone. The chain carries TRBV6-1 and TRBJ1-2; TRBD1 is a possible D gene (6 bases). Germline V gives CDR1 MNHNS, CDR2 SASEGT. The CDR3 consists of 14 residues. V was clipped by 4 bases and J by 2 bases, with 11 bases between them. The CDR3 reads CASSAGDRNYGYTF. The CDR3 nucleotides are TGTGCCAGCAGTGCTGGAGACAGGAACTATGGCTACACCTTC.

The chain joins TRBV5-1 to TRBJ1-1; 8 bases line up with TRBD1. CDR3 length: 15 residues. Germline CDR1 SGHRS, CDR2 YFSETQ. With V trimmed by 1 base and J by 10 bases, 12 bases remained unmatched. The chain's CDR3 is CASSLWGQGAESAFF. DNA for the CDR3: TGCGCCAGCAGCTTGTGGGGGCAGGGGGCAGAGTCAGCTTTCTTT.

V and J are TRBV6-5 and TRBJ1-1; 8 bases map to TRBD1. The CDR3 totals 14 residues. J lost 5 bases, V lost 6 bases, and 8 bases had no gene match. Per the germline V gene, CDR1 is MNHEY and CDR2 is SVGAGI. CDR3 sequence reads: CASRGRGRNTEAFF. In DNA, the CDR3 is TGTGCCAGCAGGGGCAGGGGGCGAAATACTGAAGCTTTCTTT.

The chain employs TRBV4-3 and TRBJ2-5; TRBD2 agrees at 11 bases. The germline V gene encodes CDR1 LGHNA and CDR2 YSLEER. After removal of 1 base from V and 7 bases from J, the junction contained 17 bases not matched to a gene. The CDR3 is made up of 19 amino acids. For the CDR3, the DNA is TGCGCCAGCAGCCAAGCCGTACAAGGACTAGCGGGCCCCGGGGGGACCCAGTACTTC. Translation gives CASSQAVQGLAGPGGTQYF.

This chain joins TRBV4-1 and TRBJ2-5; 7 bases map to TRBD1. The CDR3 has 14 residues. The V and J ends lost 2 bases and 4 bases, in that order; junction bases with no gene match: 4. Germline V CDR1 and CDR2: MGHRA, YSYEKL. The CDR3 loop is CASSQLTGVETQYF. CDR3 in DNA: TGCGCCAGCAGCCAATTAACAGGGGTAGAGACCCAGTACTTC.

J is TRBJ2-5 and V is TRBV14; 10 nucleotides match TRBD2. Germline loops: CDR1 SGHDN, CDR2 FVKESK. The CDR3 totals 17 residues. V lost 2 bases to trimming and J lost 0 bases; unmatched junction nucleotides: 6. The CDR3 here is CASSQRSLAGNQETQYF. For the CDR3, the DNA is TGTGCCAGCAGCCAAAGGTCACTAGCGGGGAACCAAGAGACCCAGTACTTC.

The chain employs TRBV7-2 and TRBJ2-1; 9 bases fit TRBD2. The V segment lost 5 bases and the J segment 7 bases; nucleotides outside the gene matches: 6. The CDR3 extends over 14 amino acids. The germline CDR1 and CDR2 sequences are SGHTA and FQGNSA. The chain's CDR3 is CASSLVGLANEQFF. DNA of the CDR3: TGTGCCAGCAGCCTAGTGGGACTAGCAAATGAGCAGTTCTTC.

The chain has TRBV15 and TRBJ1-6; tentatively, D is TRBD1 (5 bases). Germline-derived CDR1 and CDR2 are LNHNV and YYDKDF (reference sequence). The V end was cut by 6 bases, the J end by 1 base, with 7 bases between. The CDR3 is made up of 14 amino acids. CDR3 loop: CATSQGSYNSPLHF. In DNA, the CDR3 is TGTGCCACCAGTCAGGGATCCTATAATTCACCCCTCCACTTT.

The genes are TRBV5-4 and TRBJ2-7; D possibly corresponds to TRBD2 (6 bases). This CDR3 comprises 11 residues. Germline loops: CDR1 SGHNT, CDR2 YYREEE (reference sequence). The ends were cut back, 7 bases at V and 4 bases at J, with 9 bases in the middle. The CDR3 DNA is TGTGCCAGCTCCAGCGGGTACGAGCAGTACTTC. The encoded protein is CASSSGYEQYF.

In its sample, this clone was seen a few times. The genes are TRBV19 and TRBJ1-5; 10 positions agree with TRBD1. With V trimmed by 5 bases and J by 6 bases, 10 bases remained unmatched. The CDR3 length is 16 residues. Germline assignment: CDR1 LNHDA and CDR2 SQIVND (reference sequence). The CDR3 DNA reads TGTGCCAGTAGTCCCAGGACAGGGGGAATGTCTCAGCCCCAGCATTTT. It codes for CASSPRTGGMSQPQHF.

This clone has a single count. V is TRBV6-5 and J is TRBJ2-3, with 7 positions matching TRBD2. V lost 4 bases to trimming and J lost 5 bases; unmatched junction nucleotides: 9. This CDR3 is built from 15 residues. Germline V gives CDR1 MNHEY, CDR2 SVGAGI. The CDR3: CASSSAKSGEDTQYF. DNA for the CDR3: TGTGCCAGCAGTTCCGCCAAAAGCGGGGAAGATACGCAGTATTTT.